Presented here are 17 T cell receptor beta chains from one specimen sequenced in a study of CD8+ T cells in alopecia areata. Once RNA had been extracted, it was reverse transcribed into cDNA to act as the sequencing template. Clones were read by immunoSEQ multiplex PCR, and TCRdb kept only the in-frame ones, dropping some. The sample consists of 250,000 to 300,000 clones, nearly 60% of them appearing once. Treatment here: oral pan-JAK inhibitor, 5-10 mg twice daily. The starting material was CD4+ T cells sorted from blood, obtained at week 24, from a patient treated with tofacitinib. Receptors were obtained from a human donor with alopecia areata.

The V gene is TRBV9, the J gene TRBJ1-2, with D unclear. The CDR3 covers 13 residues. The V end was cut by 0 bases, the J end by 1 base, with 4 bases between. Per germline, CDR1 SGDLS and CDR2 YYNGEE. The CDR3 DNA reads TGTGCCAGCAGCGTAGGCTTTAACTATGGCTACACCTTC. The encoded protein is CASSVGFNYGYTF.

The chain combines TRBV4-1 with TRBJ2-5; no definite D call. Per germline, CDR1 MGHRA and CDR2 YSYEKL. The CDR3 covers 15 residues. Trimming pared 2 bases from V and 2 bases from J, leaving 12 bases between. The CDR3 nucleotides read TGCGCCAGCAGCCAACTCCCGGGCCGACAAGAGACCCAGTACTTC. Encoded protein: CASSQLPGRQETQYF.

V is TRBV25-1 and J is TRBJ1-1; TRBD1 agrees at 11 bases. With 4 bases clipped from V and 3 bases from J, the junction kept 4 bases outside the gene matches. The CDR3 has 15 residues. Per germline, CDR1 MGHDK and CDR2 SYGVNS. The CDR3: CASSVPGQGDTEAFF. The CDR3 DNA follows: TGTGCCAGCAGTGTTCCGGGACAGGGGGACACTGAAGCTTTCTTT.

Comment on this clone: An end of the junction does not agree with germline; a read error may underlie this. The V gene is TRBV5-1, the J gene TRBJ2-2; D remains ambiguous. The CDR3 extends over 14 amino acids. CDR1 and CDR2 from the germline V gene are SGHRS and YFSETQ. CDR3 DNA: TGCGCCAGCAGATTGGAATTCGGCACCGGGGAGCTGTTTTTT. Translating gives CASRLEFGTGELFF.

The J gene is TRBJ1-2, the V gene TRBV5-6; weak D call: TRBD1 (6 bases). The CDR3 length is 13 residues. Deletions cut 1 base from V and 4 bases from J, with 8 bases between. Germline V gene sequence: CDR1 SGHDT, CDR2 YYEEEE. The CDR3 is CASSLTGTYGYTF. The CDR3, as DNA: TGTGCCAGCAGCTTGACAGGGACCTATGGCTACACCTTC.

This clone was seen a few times. The chain is built from TRBV5-4 and TRBJ2-4; weak D call: TRBD1 (7 bases). V was trimmed by 5 bases and J by 3 bases, leaving 9 bases between them. The CDR3 contains 13 residues. Germline lookup yields CDR1 SGHNT and CDR2 YYREEE (reference sequence). This CDR3 reads CASRQGGKNIQYF. The CDR3 DNA reads TGTGCCAGCAGGCAGGGGGGCAAAAACATTCAGTACTTC.

The rearrangement uses TRBV25-1 and TRBJ1-6; D call uncertain. V lost 1 base, J lost 7 bases, and 5 bases lay in between. The CDR3 extends over 13 amino acids. The germline V gene has CDR1 MGHDK and CDR2 SYGVNS. DNA for the CDR3: TGTGCCAGCAGTGAATTGATAAATTCACCCCTCCACTTT. Protein: CASSELINSPLHF.

This sequence joins TRBV2 and TRBJ2-3; tentative D call: TRBD2 (5 bases). Between the trimmed V and J ends, which lost 7 bases and 4 bases, there was a span of 9 bases. Germline V lookup: CDR1 SNHLY, CDR2 FYNNEI. CDR3 length equals 12 residues. CDR3 nucleotides: TGTGCCAGCATGATCGGGGCAGATACGCAGTATTTT. Its translation: CASMIGADTQYF.

The V gene is TRBV20-1, the J gene TRBJ2-5; D unclear. The germline CDR1 and CDR2 sequences are DFQATT and SNEGSKA (reference sequence). V lost 5 bases to trimming and J lost 2 bases, with 6 bases between them. The CDR3 loop spans 11 amino acids. In nucleotides, the CDR3 is TGCAGTGCTCTCTTACAAGAGACCCAGTACTTC. As protein: CSALLQETQYF.

The sample holds one count of this clone. The gene calls are TRBV27 and TRBJ1-5; D is possibly TRBD1 (5 bases). CDR3 size: 12 residues. The V gene lost 4 bases and the J gene lost 9 bases, with 10 bases spanning the gap. CDR1 MNHEY and CDR2 SMNVEV come from the germline V gene (reference sequence). CDR3 residues: CASSSWRGPQHF. The CDR3 nucleotides read TGTGCCAGCAGTTCTTGGAGGGGGCCCCAGCATTTT.

This clone has just one count. The V gene is TRBV29-1, the J gene TRBJ2-4; 8 positions match TRBD1. Germline V lookup: CDR1 SQVTM, CDR2 ANQGSEA. Trimming took 4 bases from V and 1 from J; bases not matched to a gene: 15. CDR3 length: 18 amino acids. The CDR3 is CSVGAARGRGLAKNIQYF. CDR3 sequence (DNA): TGCAGCGTTGGCGCGGCCAGGGGGCGCGGCCTGGCCAAAAACATTCAGTACTTC.

This clone was counted once. The rearrangement uses TRBV5-1 and TRBJ2-1, with D maybe TRBD1 (5 bases). CDR3 size: 13 residues. Per germline, CDR1 SGHRS and CDR2 YFSETQ. V was shortened by 4 bases and J by 4 bases, with 9 bases between the two germline ends. For the CDR3, the DNA is TGCGCCAGCAGCCGGCAGGGATACAATGAGCAGTTCTTC. Translation gives CASSRQGYNEQFF.

This clone turned up a few times. CDR3 sequence: CSVRTGDTEAFF. In DNA, the CDR3 is TGCAGCGTCCGGACAGGGGACACTGAAGCTTTCTTT. The rearrangement links TRBV29-1 to TRBJ1-1; the match to TRBD1 covers 9 bases. The germline CDR1 and CDR2 sequences are SQVTM and ANQGSEA. V shed 6 bases, J shed 3 bases, and the junction held 2 bases outside the gene matches. This CDR3 is 12 amino acids long.

The chain combines TRBV11-1 with TRBJ2-1, with 8 bases aligning to TRBD1. Germline-derived CDR1 and CDR2 are SGHAT and FQDESV (reference sequence). The CDR3 contains 15 residues. The trim removed 5 bases at V and 2 bases at J, leaving 5 bases unmatched. DNA of the CDR3: TGTGCCAGCAGCGAGGACAGGGAACCCTACAATGAGCAGTTCTTC. Amino acid sequence: CASSEDREPYNEQFF.

The chain combines TRBV2 with TRBJ2-4; the D is unclear. Trimming removed 5 bases at V and 14 bases at J, with 22 bases between. The CDR3 length is 14 residues. Germline loops: CDR1 SNHLY, CDR2 FYNNEI. The CDR3 loop reads CASSPDGRVNVKYF. As DNA, the CDR3 is TGTGCCAGCAGTCCCGACGGTCGGGTAAACGTGAAGTACTTC.

The chain recombines TRBV28 with TRBJ2-2; D is undetermined. This CDR3 spans 14 amino acids. V lost 5 bases and J 6 bases, leaving 13 bases between the germline ends. CDR1 and CDR2 (germline): MDHEN, SYDVKM. CDR3 DNA sequence: TGTGCCAGCAGTCCCCCCCTATCCCCCGGGGAGCTGTTTTTT. This codes for CASSPPLSPGELFF.

The chain employs TRBV29-1 and TRBJ2-7; D gene uncertain. Trimming left V 1 base short and J 5 bases short, with 6 bases between. The CDR3 contains 11 residues. Per germline, CDR1 SQVTM and CDR2 ANQGSEA. The CDR3 is CSVEVVHEQYF. The CDR3 nucleotides read TGCAGCGTTGAAGTGGTCCACGAGCAGTACTTC.